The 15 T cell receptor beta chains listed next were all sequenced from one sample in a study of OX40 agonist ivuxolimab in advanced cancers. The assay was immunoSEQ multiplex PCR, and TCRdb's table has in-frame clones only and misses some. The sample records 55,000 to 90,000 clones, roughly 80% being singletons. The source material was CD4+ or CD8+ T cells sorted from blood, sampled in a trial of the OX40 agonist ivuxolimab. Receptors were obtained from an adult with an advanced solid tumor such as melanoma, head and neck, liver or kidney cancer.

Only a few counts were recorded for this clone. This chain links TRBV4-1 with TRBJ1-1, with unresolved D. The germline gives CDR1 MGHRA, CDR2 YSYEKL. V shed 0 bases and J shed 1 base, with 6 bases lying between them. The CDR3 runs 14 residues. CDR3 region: CASSQEDQNTEAFF. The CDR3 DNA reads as TGCGCCAGCAGCCAAGAGGACCAGAACACTGAAGCTTTCTTT.

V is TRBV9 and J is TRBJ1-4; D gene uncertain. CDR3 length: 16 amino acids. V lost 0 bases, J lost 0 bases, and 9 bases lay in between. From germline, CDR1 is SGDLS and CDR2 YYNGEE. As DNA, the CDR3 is TGTGCCAGCAGCGTAGGGCCGCGCACAACTAATGAAAAACTGTTTTTT. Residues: CASSVGPRTTNEKLFF.

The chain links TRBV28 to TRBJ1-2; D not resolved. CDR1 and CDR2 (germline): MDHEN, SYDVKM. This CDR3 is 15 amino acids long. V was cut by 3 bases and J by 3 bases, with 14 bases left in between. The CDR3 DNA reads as TGTGCCAGCAGTTTGATGGCAGCCGGAGACTATGGCTACACCTTC. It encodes CASSLMAAGDYGYTF.

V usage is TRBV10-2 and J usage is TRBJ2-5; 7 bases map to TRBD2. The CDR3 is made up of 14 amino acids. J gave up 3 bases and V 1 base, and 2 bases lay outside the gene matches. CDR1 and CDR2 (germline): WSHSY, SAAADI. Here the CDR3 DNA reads TGCGCCAGCAGTGAGTGGGAGGGGAAAGAGACCCAGTACTTC. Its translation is CASSEWEGKETQYF.

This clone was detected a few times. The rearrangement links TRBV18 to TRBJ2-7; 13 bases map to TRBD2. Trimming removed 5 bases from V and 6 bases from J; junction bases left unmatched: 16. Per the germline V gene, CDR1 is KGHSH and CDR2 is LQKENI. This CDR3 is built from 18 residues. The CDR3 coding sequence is TGTGCCAGCTCAACGGGACTAGCGGGGATGTCCTTAACGGGCGAGCAGTACTTC. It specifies CASSTGLAGMSLTGEQYF.

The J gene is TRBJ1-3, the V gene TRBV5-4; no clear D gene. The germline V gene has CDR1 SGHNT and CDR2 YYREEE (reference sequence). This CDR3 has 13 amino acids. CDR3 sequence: CALRGVPGNTIYF. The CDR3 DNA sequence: TGTGCTCTTCGCGGGGTTCCAGGAAACACCATATATTTT.

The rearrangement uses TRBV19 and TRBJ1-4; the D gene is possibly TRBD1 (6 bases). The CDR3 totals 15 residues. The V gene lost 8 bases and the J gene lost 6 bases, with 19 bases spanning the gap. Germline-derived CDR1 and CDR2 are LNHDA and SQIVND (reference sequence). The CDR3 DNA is TGTGCCAGTTTCGGCACCGGGACACCGGATGAAAAACTGTTTTTT. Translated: CASFGTGTPDEKLFF.

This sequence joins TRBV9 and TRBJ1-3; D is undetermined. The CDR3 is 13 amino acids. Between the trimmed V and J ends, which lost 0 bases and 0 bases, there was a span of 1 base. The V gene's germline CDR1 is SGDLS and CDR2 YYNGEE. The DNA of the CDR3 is TGTGCCAGCAGCGTAGACTCTGGAAACACCATATATTTT. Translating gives CASSVDSGNTIYF.

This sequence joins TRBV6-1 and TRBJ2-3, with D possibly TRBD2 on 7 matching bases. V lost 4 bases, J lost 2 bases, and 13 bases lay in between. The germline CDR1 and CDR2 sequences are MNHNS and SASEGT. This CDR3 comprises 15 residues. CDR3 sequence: CASSGQGRATDTQYF. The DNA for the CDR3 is TGTGCCAGCAGTGGGCAGGGGAGGGCCACAGATACGCAGTATTTT.

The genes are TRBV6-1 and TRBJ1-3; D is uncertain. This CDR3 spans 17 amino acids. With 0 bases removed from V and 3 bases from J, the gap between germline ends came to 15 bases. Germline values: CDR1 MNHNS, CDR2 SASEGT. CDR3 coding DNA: TGTGCCAGCAGTGAAGCCTTAGGCGGGCAAGGTGGAAACACCATATATTTT. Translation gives CASSEALGGQGGNTIYF.

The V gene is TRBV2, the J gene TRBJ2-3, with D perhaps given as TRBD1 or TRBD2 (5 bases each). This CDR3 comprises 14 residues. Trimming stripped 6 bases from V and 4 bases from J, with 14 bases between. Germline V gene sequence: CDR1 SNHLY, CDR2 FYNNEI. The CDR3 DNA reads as TGTGCCAGCAGGAGGAGCTCGGGACCAGATACGCAGTATTTT. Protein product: CASRRSSGPDTQYF.

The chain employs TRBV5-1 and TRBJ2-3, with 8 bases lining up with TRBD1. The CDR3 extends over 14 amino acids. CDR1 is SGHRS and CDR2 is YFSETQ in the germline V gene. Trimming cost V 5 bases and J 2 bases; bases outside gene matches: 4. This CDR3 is CASRLQGVTDTQYF. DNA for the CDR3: TGCGCCAGCAGGTTACAGGGGGTCACAGATACGCAGTATTTT.

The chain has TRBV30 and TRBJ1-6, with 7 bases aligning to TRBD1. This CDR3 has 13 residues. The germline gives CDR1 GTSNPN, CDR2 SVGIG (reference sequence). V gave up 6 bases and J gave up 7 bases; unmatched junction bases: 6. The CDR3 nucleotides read TGTGCCTGTACCCGGGACAGCAATTCACCCCTCCACTTT. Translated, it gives CACTRDSNSPLHF.

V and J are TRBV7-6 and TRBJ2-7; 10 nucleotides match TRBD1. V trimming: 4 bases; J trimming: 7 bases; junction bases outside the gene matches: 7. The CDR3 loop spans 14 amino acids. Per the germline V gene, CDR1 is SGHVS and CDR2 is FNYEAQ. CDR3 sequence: CASSSTGGPGEQYF. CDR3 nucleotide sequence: TGTGCCAGCAGCTCGACAGGGGGCCCGGGAGAGCAGTACTTC.

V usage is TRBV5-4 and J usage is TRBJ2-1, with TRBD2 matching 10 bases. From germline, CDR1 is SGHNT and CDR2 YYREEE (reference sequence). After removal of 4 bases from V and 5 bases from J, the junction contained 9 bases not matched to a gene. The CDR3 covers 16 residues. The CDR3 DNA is TGTGCCAGCAGCCACCCCGGGACTAGCGTTAACAATGAGCAGTTCTTC. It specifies CASSHPGTSVNNEQFF. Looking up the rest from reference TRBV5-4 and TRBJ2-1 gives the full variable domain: ETGVTQSPTHLIKTRGQQVTLRCSSQSGHNTVSWYQQALGQGPQFIFQYYREEENGRGNFPPRFSGLQFPNYSSELNVNALELDDSALYLCASSHPGTSVNNEQFFGPGTRLTVL.